This T cell receptor (beta chain) was documented in a study of T-cell reconstitution after alpha-beta-depleted transplantation in children. Study results and limitations: A year had passed since transplant, and T-cell counts and diversity by then came mostly from newly produced T cells.

The CDR3 contains 16 residues. The germline V gene encodes CDR1 MDHEN and CDR2 SYDVKM. Trimming took 2 bases from V and 4 from J; bases not matched to a gene: 5. Preparation of the TCRbeta library involved a method that used unique molecular identifiers. TCRdb reprocessed the PCR reads via MiXCR and lists one record per CDR3 protein. The repertoire holds some 450,000 distinct CDR3 sequences, with about 40% as singletons. On this clonotype: Its antigen is unknown.

This sequence was found in a girl aged 2-10 years with aplastic anemia, due to receive a stem cell transplant. The material sequenced was PBMCs, taken before TCRalphabeta/CD19-depleted stem cell transplant. V and J are TRBV28 and TRBJ2-1; 10 nucleotides match TRBD2. In nucleotides, the CDR3 is TGTGCCAGCAGTTTAATCGGGACTAGCGTTTACAATGAGCAGTTCTTC. Translating gives CASSLIGTSVYNEQFF. Full variable domain (remainder filled in from reference TRBV28 and TRBJ2-1): DVKVTQSSRYLVKRTGEKVFLECVQDMDHENMFWYRQDPGLGLRLIYFSYDVKMKEKGDIPEGYSVSREKKERFSLILESASTNQTSMYLCASSLIGTSVYNEQFFGPGTRLTVL.